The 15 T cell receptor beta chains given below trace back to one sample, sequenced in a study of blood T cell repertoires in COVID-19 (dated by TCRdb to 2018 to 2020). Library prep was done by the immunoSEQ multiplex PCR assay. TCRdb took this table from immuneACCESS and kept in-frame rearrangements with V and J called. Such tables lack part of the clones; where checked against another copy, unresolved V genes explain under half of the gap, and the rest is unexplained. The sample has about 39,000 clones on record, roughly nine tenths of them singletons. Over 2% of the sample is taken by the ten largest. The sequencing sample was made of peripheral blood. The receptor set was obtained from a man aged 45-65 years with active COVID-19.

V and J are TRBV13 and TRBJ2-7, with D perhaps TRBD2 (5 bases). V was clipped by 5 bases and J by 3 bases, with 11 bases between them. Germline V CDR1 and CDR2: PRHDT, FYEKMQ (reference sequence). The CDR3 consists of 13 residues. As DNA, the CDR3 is TGTGCCAGCAGCCGCCGGAGGATCTACGAGCAGTACTTC. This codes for CASSRRRIYEQYF.

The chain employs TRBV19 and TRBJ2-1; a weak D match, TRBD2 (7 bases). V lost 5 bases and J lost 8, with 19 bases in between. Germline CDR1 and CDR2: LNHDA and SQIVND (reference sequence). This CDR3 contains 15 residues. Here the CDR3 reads CASSFGEGGSYEQFF. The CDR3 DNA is TGTGCCAGTAGTTTTGGGGAGGGGGGTTCGTATGAGCAGTTCTTC. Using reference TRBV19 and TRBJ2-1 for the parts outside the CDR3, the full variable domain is DGGITQSPKYLFRKEGQNVTLSCEQNLNHDAMYWYRQDPGQGLRLIYYSQIVNDFQKGDIAEGYSVSREKKESFPLTVTSAQKNPTAFYLCASSFGEGGSYEQFFGPGTRLTVL.

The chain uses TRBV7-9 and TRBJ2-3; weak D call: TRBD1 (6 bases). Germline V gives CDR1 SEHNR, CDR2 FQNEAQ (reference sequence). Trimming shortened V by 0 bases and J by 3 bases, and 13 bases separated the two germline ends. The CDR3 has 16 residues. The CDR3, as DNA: TGTGCCAGCAGCTTAGCGGGGGCGCTCGGAACAGATACGCAGTATTTT. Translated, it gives CASSLAGALGTDTQYF.

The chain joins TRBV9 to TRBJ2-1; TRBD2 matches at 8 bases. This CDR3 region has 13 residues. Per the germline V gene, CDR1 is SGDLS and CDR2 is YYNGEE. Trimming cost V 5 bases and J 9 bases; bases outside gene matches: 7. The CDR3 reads CASSLGLGTEQFF. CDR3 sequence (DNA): TGTGCCAGCAGTTTGGGACTAGGTACTGAGCAGTTCTTC. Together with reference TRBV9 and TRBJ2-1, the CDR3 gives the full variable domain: DSGVTQTPKHLITATGQRVTLRCSPRSGDLSVYWYQQSLDQGLQFLIQYYNGEERAKGNILERFSAQQFPDLHSELNLSSLELGDSALYFCASSLGLGTEQFFGPGTRLTVL.

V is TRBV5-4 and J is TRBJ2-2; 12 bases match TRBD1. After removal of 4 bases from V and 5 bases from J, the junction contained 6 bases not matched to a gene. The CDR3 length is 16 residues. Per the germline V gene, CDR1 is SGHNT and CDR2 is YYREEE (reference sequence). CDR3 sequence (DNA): TGTGCCAGCAGCACCGGGACAGGGGGCGCAACCGGGGAGCTGTTTTTT. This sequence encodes CASSTGTGGATGELFF.

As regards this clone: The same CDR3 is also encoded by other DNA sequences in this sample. CDR3 nucleotides: TGTGCCAGCTCACCTCAGGGGGCGAGTGGGGCCAACGTCCTGACTTTC. Amino acids: CASSPQGASGANVLTF. This sequence joins TRBV18 and TRBJ2-6, with 8 bases fitting TRBD1. V lost 3 bases and J lost 3; bases outside the gene matches: 4. The length of the CDR3 is 16 residues. Germline CDR1 reads KGHSH; CDR2 reads LQKENI.

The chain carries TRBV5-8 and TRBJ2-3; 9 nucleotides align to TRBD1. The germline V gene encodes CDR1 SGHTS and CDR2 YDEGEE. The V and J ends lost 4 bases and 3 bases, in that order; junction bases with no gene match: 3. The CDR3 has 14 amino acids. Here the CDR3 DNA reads TGTGCCAGCAGCCGACAGGGGGGGACAGATACGCAGTATTTT. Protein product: CASSRQGGTDTQYF.

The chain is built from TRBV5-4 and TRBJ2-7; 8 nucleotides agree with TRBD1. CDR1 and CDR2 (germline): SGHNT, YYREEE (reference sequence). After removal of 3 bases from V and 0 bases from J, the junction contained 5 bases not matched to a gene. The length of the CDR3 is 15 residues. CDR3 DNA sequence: TGTGCCAGCAGCTCCGACAGGGGTAGCTCCTACGAGCAGTACTTC. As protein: CASSSDRGSSYEQYF.

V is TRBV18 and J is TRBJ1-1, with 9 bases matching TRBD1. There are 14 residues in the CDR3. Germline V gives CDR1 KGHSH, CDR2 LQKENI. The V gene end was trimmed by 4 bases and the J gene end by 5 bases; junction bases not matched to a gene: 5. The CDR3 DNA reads TGTGCCAGCTCACAACAGGGGGCTGAAACTGAAGCTTTCTTT. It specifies CASSQQGAETEAFF.

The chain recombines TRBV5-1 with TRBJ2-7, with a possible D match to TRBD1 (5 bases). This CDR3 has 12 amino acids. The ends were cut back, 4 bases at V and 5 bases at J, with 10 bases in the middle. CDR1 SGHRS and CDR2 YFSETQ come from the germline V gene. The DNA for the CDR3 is TGCGCCAGCAGCCCCCAGGGCCACGAGCAGTACTTC. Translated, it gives CASSPQGHEQYF.

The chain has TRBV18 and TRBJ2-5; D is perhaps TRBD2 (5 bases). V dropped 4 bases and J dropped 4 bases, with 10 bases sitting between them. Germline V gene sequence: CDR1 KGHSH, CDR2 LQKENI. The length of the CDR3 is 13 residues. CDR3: CASSRSRGETQYF. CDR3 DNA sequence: TGTGCCAGCTCACGGTCCCGGGGAGAGACCCAGTACTTC.

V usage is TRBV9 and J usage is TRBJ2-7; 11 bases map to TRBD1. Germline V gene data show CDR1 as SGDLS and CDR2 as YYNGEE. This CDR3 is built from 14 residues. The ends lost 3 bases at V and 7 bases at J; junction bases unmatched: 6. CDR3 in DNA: TGTGCCAGCAGCGGGACAGGGGGCGCGGAAGAGCAGTACTTC. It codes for CASSGTGGAEEQYF.

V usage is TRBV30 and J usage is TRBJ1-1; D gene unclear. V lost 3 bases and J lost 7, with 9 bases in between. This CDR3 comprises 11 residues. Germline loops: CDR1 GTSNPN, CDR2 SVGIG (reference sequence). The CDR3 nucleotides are TGTGCCTGGAGCCAATTCGGTGAAGCTTTCTTT. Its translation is CAWSQFGEAFF.

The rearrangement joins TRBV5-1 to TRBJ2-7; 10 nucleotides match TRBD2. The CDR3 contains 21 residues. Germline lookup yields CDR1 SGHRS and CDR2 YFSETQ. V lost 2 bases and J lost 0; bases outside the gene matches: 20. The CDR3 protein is CASSFSFRSASGSWGSYEQYF. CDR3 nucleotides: TGCGCCAGCAGCTTTTCATTTAGGTCGGCTAGCGGGAGTTGGGGCTCCTACGAGCAGTACTTC.

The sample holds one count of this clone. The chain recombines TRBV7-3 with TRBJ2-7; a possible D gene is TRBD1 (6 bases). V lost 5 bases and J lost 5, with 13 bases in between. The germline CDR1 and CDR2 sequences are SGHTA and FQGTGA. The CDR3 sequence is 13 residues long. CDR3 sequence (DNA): TGTGCCAGCAGCCGAACAGGGTTCCACGAGCAGTACTTC. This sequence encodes CASSRTGFHEQYF.